This T cell receptor (beta chain) was identified during a study of T cell responses to AZD1222 COVID-19 vaccine. Trimming took 3 bases from V and 9 from J, leaving 13 bases between them. CDR3 length equals 14 residues. CDR1 is SGDLS, CDR2 YYNGEE, per germline. This table comes from immunoSEQ multiplex PCR, and its TCRdb copy is limited to in-frame clones, with some not included. The sample holds around 78,000 clones; more than 75% are singletons and the top ten take around 24%. V is TRBV9 and J is TRBJ1-6, with D perhaps matching TRBD1 (6 bases). The receptor was derived from an adult in good health. The source material was peripheral blood, sampled on day 0 of AZD1222 vaccination. Here the CDR3 DNA reads TGTGCCAGCAGCGAAAAGAGGGGGGGTTCACCCCTCCACTTT. It translates to CASSEKRGGSPLHF.